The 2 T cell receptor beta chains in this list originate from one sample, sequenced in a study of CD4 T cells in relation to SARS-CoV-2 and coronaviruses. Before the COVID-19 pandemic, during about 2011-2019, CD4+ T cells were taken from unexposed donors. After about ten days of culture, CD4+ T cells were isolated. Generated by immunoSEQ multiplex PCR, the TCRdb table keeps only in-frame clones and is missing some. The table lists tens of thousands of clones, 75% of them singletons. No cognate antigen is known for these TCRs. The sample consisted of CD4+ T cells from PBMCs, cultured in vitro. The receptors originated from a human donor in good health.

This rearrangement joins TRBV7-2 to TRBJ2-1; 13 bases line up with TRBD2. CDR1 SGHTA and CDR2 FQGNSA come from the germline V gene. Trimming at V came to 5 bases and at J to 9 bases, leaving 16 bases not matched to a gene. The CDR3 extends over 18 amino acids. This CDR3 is CASSQNGRWTSGSSEQFF. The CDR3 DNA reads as TGTGCCAGCAGCCAGAACGGCCGATGGACTAGCGGGAGCAGTGAGCAGTTCTTC.

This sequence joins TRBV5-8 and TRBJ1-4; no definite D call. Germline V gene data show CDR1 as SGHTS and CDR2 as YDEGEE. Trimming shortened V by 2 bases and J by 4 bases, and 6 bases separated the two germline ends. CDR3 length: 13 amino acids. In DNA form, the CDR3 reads TGTGCCAGCAGCTTTAGAAGTAATGAAAAACTGTTTTTT. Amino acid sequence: CASSFRSNEKLFF.